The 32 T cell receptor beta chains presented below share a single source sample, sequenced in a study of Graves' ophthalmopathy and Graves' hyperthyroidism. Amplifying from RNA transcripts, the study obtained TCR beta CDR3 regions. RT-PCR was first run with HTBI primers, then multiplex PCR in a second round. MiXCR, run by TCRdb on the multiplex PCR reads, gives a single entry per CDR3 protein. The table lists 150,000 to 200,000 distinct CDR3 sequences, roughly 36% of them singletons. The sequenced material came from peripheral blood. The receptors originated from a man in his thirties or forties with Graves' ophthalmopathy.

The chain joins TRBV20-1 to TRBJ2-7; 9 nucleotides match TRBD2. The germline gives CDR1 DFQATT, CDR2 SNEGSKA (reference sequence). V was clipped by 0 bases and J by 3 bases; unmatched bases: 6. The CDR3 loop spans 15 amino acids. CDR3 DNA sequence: TGCAGTGCTAGAGATCCGAGCGGGAGGAACTACGAGCAGTACTTC. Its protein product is CSARDPSGRNYEQYF.

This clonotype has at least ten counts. The CDR3 DNA is TGTGCCAGCTCCAAGGGGGCTCAGAACACCGGGGAGCTGTTTTTT. Translation gives CASSKGAQNTGELFF. The rearrangement joins TRBV6-2 or TRBV6-3 to TRBJ2-2, with 7 nucleotides matching TRBD1. CDR1 and CDR2 (germline): MNHEY, SVGEGT. This CDR3 spans 15 amino acids. Trimming took 8 bases from V and 1 from J; bases not matched to a gene: 7.

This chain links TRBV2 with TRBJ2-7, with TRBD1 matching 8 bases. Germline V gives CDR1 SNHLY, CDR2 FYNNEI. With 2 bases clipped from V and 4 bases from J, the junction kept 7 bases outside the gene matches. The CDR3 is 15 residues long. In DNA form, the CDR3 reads TGTGCCAGCAGTGAAATCCGTCAGGGGGCATACGAGCAGTACTTC. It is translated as CASSEIRQGAYEQYF. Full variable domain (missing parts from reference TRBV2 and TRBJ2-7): EPEVTQTPSHQVTQMGQEVILRCVPISNHLYFYWYRQILGQKVEFLVSFYNNEISEKSEIFDDQFSVERPDGSNFTLKIRSTKLEDSAMYFCASSEIRQGAYEQYFGPGTRLTVT.

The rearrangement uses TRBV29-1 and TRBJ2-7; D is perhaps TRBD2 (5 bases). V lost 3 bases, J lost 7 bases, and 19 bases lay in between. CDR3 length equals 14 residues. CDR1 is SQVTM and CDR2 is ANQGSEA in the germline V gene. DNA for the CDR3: TGCAGCGTTGAGGACTCCTCCGGGCGCAGAGAGCAGTACTTC. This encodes CSVEDSSGRREQYF.

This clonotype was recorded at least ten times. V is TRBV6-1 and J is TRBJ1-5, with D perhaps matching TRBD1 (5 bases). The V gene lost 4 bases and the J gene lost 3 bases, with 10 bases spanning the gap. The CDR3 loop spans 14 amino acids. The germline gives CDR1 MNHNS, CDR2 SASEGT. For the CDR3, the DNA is TGTGCCAGCAGTGGTCAAGGGGTCAATCAGCCCCAGCATTTT. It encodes CASSGQGVNQPQHF.

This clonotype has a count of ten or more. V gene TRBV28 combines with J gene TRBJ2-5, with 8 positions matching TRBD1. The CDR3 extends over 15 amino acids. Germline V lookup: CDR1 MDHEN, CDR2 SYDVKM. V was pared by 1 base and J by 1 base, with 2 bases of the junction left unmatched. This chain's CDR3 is CASSLLTGGQETQYF. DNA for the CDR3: TGTGCCAGCAGTTTATTAACAGGGGGCCAAGAGACCCAGTACTTC. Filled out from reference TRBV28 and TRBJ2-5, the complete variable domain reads DVKVTQSSRYLVKRTGEKVFLECVQDMDHENMFWYRQDPGLGLRLIYFSYDVKMKEKGDIPEGYSVSREKKERFSLILESASTNQTSMYLCASSLLTGGQETQYFGPGTRLLVL.

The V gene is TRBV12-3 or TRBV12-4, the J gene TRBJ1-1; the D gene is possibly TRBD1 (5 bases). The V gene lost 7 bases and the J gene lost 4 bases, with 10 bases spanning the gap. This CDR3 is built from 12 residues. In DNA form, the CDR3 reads TGTGCCAGCACTCAGGGTGTCACTGAAGCTTTCTTT. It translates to CASTQGVTEAFF.

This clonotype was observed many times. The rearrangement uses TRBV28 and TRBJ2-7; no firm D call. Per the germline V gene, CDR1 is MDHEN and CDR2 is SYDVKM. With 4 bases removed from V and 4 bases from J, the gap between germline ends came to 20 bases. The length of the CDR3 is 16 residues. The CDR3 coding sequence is TGTGCCAGCAGTTCAAATACCAGGCTAGGTTGGTACGAGCAGTACTTC. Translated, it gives CASSSNTRLGWYEQYF.

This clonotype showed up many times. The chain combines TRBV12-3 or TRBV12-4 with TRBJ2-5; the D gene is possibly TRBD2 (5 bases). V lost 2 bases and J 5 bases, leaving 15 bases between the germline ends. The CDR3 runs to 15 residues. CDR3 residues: CASSLTAGGSETQYF. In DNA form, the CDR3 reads TGTGCCAGCAGTTTAACCGCGGGCGGCTCGGAGACCCAGTACTTC.

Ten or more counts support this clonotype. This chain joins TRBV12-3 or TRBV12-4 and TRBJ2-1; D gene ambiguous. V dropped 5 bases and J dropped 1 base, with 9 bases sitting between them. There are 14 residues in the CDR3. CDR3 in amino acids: CASSQFESYNEQFF. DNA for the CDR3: TGTGCCAGCAGTCAGTTTGAGTCCTACAATGAGCAGTTCTTC.

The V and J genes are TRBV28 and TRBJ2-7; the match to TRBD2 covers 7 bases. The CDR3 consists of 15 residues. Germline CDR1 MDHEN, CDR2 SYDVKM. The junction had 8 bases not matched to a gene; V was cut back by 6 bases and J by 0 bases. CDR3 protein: CASSLAAGVSYEQYF. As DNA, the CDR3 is TGTGCCAGCAGCCTGGCGGCGGGAGTCTCCTACGAGCAGTACTTC.

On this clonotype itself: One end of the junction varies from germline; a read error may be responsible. The CDR3 region has the DNA TGCGCCAGCAGTAGTTCAAGGGATCGGTACGAGCAGTACTTC. Amino acids: CASSSSRDRYEQYF. The V gene is TRBV6-1, the J gene TRBJ2-7; the D is unclear. The germline V gene has CDR1 MNHNS and CDR2 SASEGT. The CDR3 runs 14 residues.

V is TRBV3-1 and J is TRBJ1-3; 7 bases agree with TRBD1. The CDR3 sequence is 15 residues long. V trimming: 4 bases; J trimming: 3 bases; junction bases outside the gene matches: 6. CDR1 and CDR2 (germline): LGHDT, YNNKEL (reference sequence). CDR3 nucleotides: TGTGCCAGCAGCCTCCGGGACAGCAATGGAAACACCATATATTTT. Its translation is CASSLRDSNGNTIYF.

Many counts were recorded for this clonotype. CDR3 in amino acids: CASIPGAGAGGYTF. In DNA, the CDR3 is TGTGCCAGCATCCCCGGGGCGGGGGCTGGAGGCTACACCTTC. This rearrangement joins TRBV28 to TRBJ1-2; the D gene is possibly TRBD1 (6 bases). The CDR3 has 14 amino acids. Looked up from germline, CDR1 is MDHEN and CDR2 is SYDVKM. V was pared by 7 bases and J by 8 bases, with 20 bases between.

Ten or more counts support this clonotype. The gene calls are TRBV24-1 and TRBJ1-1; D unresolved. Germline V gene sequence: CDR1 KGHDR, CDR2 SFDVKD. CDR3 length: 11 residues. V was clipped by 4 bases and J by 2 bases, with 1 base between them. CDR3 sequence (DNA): TGTGCCACCAGTGAAAACACTGAAGCTTTCTTT. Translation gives CATSENTEAFF.

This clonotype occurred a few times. The CDR3 bases are TGTGCCAGCAGTTGGACGAGACAAGAGACCCAGTACTTC. Amino acid sequence: CASSWTRQETQYF. The chain employs TRBV6-2 or TRBV6-3 and TRBJ2-5, with unresolved D. CDR1 is MNHEY and CDR2 is SVGEGT in the germline V gene. V shed 4 bases and J shed 2 bases, with 8 bases lying between them. This CDR3 comprises 13 residues.

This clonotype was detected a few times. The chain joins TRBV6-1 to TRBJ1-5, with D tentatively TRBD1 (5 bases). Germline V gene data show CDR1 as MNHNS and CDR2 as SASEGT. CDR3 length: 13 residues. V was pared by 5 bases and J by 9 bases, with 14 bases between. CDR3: CASSRDRNRPQHF. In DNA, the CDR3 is TGTGCCAGCAGTCGGGACCGAAACCGGCCCCAGCATTTT.

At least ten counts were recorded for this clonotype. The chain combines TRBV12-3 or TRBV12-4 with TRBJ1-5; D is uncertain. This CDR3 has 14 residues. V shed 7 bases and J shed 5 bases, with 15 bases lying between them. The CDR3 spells CASTLGGEDQPQHF. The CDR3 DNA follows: TGTGCCAGCACCCTGGGCGGGGAGGATCAGCCCCAGCATTTT.

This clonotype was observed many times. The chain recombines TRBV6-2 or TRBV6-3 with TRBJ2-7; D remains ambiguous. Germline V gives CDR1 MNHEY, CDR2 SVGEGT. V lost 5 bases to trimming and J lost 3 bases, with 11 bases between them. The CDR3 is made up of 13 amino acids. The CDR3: CASSHPSFYEQYF. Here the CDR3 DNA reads TGTGCCAGCAGTCACCCCTCCTTCTACGAGCAGTACTTC.

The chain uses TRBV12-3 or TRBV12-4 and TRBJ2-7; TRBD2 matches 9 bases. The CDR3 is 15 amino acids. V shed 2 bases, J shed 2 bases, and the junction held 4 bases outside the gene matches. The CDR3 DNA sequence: TGTGCCAGCAGTTTATTAGCTAGCGGGGCCTACGAGCAGTACTTC. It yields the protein CASSLLASGAYEQYF.

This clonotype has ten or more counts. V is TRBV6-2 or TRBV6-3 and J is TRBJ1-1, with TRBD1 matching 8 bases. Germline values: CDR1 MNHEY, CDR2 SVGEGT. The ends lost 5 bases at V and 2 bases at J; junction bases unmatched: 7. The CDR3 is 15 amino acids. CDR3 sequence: CASSKTGGINTEAFF. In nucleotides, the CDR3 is TGTGCCAGCAGTAAAACAGGGGGGATTAACACTGAAGCTTTCTTT.

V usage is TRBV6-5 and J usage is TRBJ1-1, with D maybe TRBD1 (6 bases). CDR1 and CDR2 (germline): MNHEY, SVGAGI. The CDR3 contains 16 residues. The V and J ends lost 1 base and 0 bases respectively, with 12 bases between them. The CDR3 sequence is CASSYLIGGVNTEAFF. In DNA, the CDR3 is TGTGCCAGCAGTTACTTAATAGGGGGGGTGAACACTGAAGCTTTCTTT.

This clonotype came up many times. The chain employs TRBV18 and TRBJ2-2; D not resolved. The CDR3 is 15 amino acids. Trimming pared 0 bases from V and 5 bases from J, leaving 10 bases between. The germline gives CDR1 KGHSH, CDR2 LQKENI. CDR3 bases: TGTGCCAGCTCACCACCTTTAGACCCGACCGGGGAGCTGTTTTTT. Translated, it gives CASSPPLDPTGELFF.

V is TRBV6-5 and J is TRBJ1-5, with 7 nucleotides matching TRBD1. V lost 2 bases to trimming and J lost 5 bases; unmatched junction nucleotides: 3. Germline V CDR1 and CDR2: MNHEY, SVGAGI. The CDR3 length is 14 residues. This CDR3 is CASSYTGTDQPQHF. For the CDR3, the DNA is TGTGCCAGCAGTTACACAGGGACAGATCAGCCCCAGCATTTT.

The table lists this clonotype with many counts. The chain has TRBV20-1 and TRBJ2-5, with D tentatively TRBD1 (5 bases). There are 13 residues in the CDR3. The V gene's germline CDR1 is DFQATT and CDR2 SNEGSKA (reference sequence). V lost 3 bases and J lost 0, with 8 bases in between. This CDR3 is CSARDTDQETQYF. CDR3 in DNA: TGCAGTGCTAGGGACACCGACCAAGAGACCCAGTACTTC.

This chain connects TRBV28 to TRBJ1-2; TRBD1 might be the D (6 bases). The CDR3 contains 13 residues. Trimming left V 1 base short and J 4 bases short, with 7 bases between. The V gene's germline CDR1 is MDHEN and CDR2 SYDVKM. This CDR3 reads CASSLFRGYGYTF. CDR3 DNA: TGTGCCAGCAGTTTATTCAGGGGCTATGGCTACACCTTC.

As DNA, the CDR3 is TGTGCCAGCAGCGTAGAAGAAGGTGGAGGTCTTAGAGGGTACTTC. Translation: CASSVEEGGGLRGYF. The V and J genes are TRBV9 and TRBJ2-7; D may be TRBD2 (5 bases). The CDR3 has 15 residues. Germline-derived CDR1 and CDR2 are SGDLS and YYNGEE. V was pared by 0 bases and J by 12 bases, with 22 bases between.

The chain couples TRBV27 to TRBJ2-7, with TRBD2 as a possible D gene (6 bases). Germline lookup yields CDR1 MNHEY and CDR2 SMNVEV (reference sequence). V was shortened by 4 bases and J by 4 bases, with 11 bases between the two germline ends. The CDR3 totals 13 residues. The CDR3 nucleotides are TGTGCCAGCAGTTACGTCGGGACTTACGAGCAGTACTTC. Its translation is CASSYVGTYEQYF.

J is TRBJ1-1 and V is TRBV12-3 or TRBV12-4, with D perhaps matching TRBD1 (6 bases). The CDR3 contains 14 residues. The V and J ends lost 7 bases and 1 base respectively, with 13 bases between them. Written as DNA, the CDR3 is TGTGCCAGCACCCAGGGGAATGGGAACACTGAAGCTTTCTTT. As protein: CASTQGNGNTEAFF.

CDR3 residues: CASSLLDPNYGYTF. In nucleotides, the CDR3 is TGTGCCAGCAGTTTACTTGACCCAAACTATGGCTACACCTTC. The chain carries TRBV28 and TRBJ1-2; D gene uncertain. Germline CDR1 reads MDHEN; CDR2 reads SYDVKM. V lost 2 bases and J 2 bases, leaving 9 bases between the germline ends. This CDR3 comprises 14 residues.

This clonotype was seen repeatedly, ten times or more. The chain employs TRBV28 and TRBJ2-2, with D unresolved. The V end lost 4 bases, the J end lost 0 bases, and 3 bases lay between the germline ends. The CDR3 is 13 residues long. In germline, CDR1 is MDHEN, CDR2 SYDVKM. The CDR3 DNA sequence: TGTGCCAGCAGTTCGACGAACACCGGGGAGCTGTTTTTT. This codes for CASSSTNTGELFF.

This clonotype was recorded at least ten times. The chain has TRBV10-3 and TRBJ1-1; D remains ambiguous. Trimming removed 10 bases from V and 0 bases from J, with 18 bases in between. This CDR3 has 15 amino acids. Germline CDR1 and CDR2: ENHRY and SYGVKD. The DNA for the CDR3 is TGTGCCACACATCGCCAAGGCCTAATGAACACTGAAGCTTTCTTT. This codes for CATHRQGLMNTEAFF.